This T cell receptor (beta chain) comes out of a study of graft-versus-host responses after intestinal transplantation. As concerns this clone: Its antigen is still unknown.

The germline V gene has CDR1 MNHEY and CDR2 SVGAGI. CDR3 length: 12 amino acids. V lost 4 bases, J lost 0 bases, and 4 bases lay in between. Clones were sequenced by immunoSEQ multiplex PCR, and TCRdb holds only the in-frame ones, with some missing. The data show 35,000 to 45,000 clones, approximately 95% seen once. The chain recombines TRBV6-5 with TRBJ2-7; unclear D gene. The TCR comes from a human donor who was the organ donor for an intestinal transplant. The material was unstimulated CD8+ T cells sorted from spleen or lymph node cells, obtained before transplant. The CDR3 protein is CASSSSSYEQYF. CDR3 coding DNA: TGTGCCAGCAGTTCGAGCTCCTACGAGCAGTACTTC.